The subject of this entry is one TCR beta chain. The data derive from a study of T cells in localized non-small cell lung cancer. The assay was immunoSEQ multiplex PCR, and TCRdb's table has in-frame clones only and misses some. The sample lists tens of thousands of clones, about 89% occurring once. The sequencing here drew on peripheral blood, taken before any cancer treatment. The source is a male donor aged 60 or older with stage I lung adenocarcinoma.

The CDR3 protein is CASATGGGADTQYF. The CDR3 nucleotides are TGTGCCAGTGCCACAGGAGGTGGCGCAGATACGCAGTATTTT. The chain has TRBV10-3 and TRBJ2-3; the D call may be TRBD1 or TRBD2 (5 bases each). Trimming cost V 10 bases and J 4 bases, with 18 bases left between them. The CDR3 consists of 14 residues. Looked up from germline, CDR1 is ENHRY and CDR2 is SYGVKD.